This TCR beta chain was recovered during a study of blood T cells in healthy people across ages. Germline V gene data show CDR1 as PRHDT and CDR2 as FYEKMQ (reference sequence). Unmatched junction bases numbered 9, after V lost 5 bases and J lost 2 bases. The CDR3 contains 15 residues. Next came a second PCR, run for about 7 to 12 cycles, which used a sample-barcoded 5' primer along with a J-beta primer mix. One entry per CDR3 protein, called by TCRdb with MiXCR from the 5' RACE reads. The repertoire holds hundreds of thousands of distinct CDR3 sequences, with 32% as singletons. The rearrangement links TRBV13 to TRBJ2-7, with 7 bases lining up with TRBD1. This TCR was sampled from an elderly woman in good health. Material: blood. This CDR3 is CASSVKTGYPYEQYF. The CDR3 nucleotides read TGTGCCAGCAGCGTTAAGACAGGGTATCCCTACGAGCAGTACTTC.